This TCR beta chain was profiled in a study of identifying expanded T cells in peripheral blood (dated by TCRdb to the late 2010s). Turning to the overall study: Four technical replicates, made by sequencing separate aliquots from the same pool of genomic DNA, were compared pairwise.

Results the study describes overall, beyond this receptor: The binomial model flagged about 1.3 differentially abundant clones between technical replicates but approximately 16 over around 2 weeks and around 20 over around four weeks. For all healthy donors, the variance in clone template counts between roughly 2-week samples rose significantly as total template count increased. The authors expected that over much longer intervals, such as months to years, biological variance in healthy repertoires might increase even further. The beta-binomial model significantly reduced the number of clones called differentially abundant and the false-positive rate across all healthy-donor time intervals.

At the junction V is shortened by 6 bases and J by 4 bases, with 21 bases in between. Reading from cysteine to phenylalanine, the CDR3 counts 16 amino acids. The sequence is cut down to CDR3 DNA, 48 bases in frame from base 1. From the germline V gene, CDR1 is SNHLY and CDR2 is FYNNEI. Points on this clone: The target of this receptor is not known. Nothing much larger sits one base from this clone, and base qualities are not available.

During the collection period, no infections or other immune events were recorded for the healthy donors. Blood repertoires from healthy donors were used as a training cohort for calibrating time-dependent variance in a beta-binomial model of differential abundance of T-cell clones. There were about ten healthy donors in the training cohort, of whom 3 were female and 7 were male. Donor ages ranged from about 29 to 70 years, with an average of roughly 40 years. Obtained from a commercial supplier, whole blood was collected from each healthy donor at three time points set two to three weeks apart. For immunosequencing, genomic DNA was extracted from whole blood that had not been sorted. TCRbeta CDR3 regions were profiled with the immunoSEQ Assay using bias-controlled multiplex PCR amplification of genomic DNA. The source study handled its data this way. To quantify the absolute abundance of each unique TCRbeta CDR3 region, the sequences were collapsed and filtered. Two models were used to test differential abundance: a binomial model (Fisher-equivalent) and a beta-binomial model that adds time-dependent variance fitted from healthy donors. Any clone with fewer than 5 combined templates was excluded, and a clone was called differentially abundant if its Benjamini-Hochberg FDR was below 0.01. Using the form v = (b*log(k)+a)^2, the beta-binomial variance was modeled as a function of the total template count across the two samples. TCRdb holds this immuneACCESS table with in-frame rearrangements only. Some clones are missing; in checked studies, unresolved V genes explain under half, and the rest has no known cause. The V and J calls and clone size come from that table; D and trimming were worked out from the DNA. The sample yields 45,000 to 75,000 clones; roughly four fifths were counted once. Of the sample, roughly 18% is held by the ten largest clones.

The receptor chain draws on TRBV2 and TRBJ1-2, with no reliable assignment of the D segment. Sequencing was carried out using blood. This sequence was found in a person aged 18-70 years in good health. The CDR3 corresponds to CASSRGGIQRGYGYTF. DNA sequence: TGTGCCAGCAGCCGAGGAGGCATACAGCGGGGCTATGGCTACACCTTC.